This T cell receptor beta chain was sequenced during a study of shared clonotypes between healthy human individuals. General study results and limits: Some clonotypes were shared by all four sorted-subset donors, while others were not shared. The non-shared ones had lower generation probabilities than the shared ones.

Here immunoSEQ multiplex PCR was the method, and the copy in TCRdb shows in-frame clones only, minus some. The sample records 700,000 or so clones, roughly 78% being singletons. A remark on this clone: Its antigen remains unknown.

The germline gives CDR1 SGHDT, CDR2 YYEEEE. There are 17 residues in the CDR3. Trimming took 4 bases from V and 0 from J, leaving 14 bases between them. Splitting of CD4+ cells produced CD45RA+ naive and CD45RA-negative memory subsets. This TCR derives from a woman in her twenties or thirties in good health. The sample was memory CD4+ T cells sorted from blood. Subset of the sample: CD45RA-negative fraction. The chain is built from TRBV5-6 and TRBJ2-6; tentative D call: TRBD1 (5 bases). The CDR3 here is CASSNRLIPSGANVLTF. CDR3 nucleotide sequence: TGTGCCAGCAGCAACAGGCTAATCCCCTCTGGGGCCAACGTCCTGACTTTC.